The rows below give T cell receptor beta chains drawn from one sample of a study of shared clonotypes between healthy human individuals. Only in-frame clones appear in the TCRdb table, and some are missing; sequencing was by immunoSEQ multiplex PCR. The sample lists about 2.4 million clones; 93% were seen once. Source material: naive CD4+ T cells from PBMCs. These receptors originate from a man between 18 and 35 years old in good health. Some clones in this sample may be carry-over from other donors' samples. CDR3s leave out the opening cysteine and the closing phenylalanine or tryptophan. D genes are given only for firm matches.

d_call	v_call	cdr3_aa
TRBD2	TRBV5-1	ASSLVIGTSTSGEQY
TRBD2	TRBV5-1	ASSSGTSGSYEQY
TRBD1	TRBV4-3	ASSQATGGKYGYT
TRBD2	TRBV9	ASSVGAGGETQY
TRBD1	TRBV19	ASSIRQGALEQY
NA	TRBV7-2	ASSLRQVGDTQY
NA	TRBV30	AWSVPPRSVGGYT
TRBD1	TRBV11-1	ASSRIWTGGSGYT
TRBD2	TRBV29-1	SVEGLAGNEQF
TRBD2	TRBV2	ASKTGRVRGRAGTDTQY
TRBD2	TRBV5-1	ASSISGRANTGELF
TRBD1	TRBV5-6	ASSLGRGGAGNSPLH
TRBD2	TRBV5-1	ASSFLGGRVGYEQY
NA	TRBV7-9	ASSFGGQGLSPLH
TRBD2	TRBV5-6	ASSTLAGRTDTQY
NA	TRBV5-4	ASTAAGTRQQSSYNEQF
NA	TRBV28	ASSSFSEAAYEQY
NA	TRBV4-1	ASSHPAVNTEAF
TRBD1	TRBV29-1	SVVGQGAYNEQF
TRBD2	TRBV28	ASSFPAGNRNEQF
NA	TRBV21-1	AGVSQPQH
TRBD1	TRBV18	ASSPLAGGQNSPLH
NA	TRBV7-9	ASSSSVAASYNEQF
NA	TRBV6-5	ASMVAAAYEQY
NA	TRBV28	ASSLQGLNTEAF
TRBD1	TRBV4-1	ASRPTGQKSSYNEQF
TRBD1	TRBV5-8	ASSADRGLNNQPQH
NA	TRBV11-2	ASSFQTRGGELF
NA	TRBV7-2	ASSLAAGEFTDTQY
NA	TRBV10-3	AISEKLTTDTQY
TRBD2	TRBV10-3	AISDSGSSYEQY
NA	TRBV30	AWIIGAGGPYNEQF
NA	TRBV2	ASRPGGGNTIY
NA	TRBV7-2	ASSPRGKEDQPQH
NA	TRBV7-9	ASSFLVGLGEQF
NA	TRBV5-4	ASSLIKDPEAF
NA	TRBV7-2	ASSLDLYRSHPTGYGYT
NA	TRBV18	ASSPLGSTTNEKLF
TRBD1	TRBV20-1	SARDRVEAF
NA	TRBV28	ASRYREDQPQH
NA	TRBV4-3	ASSQWAEKGDTQY
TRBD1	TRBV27	ASSQTGKARNQPQH
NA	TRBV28	ASSFLPRDPEAF
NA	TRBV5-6	ASSRGGRGFTDTQY
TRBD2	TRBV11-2	ASSLVGLAGSDTQY
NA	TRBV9	ASSVEGGSSYEQY
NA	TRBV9	ASTKIPANTEAF